One TCR beta chain is described in this entry. This specimen belongs to a study of T cell responses to AZD1222 COVID-19 vaccine. Germline loops: CDR1 MNHEY, CDR2 SVGEGT. The V end lost 2 bases, the J end lost 4 bases, and 17 bases lay between the germline ends. The CDR3 runs to 17 residues. Generated by immunoSEQ multiplex PCR, the TCRdb table keeps only in-frame clones and is missing some. Here the sample spans about 150,000 clones, about 87% being singletons. The receptor was isolated from an adult in good health. Sample: peripheral blood, taken on day 0 of AZD1222 vaccination. The J gene is TRBJ2-2, the V gene TRBV6-2 or TRBV6-3, with D perhaps matching TRBD2 (5 bases). The CDR3: CASSYRSPGEGTGELFF. Written as DNA, the CDR3 is TGTGCCAGCAGTTACCGGTCTCCTGGCGAGGGCACCGGGGAGCTGTTTTTT.